The rows below give T cell receptor beta chains drawn from one sample of a study of T-cell memory formation after mild COVID-19. TCRdb recomputed calls from the 5' RACE reads with MiXCR, one row per CDR3 protein. The sample lists under 700,000 distinct CDR3 sequences; about 20% were seen once. Specimen: PBMCs or a T cell subset sorted from them (not recorded which). The receptor set was obtained from an adult woman who had mild COVID-19 (a few samples of this study predate the infection). Cell type and time point are not known. Both conserved end residues are part of each CDR3.

>TRBV24-1
CATSDSGTSSPRGINEQFF
>TRBV30
CAWSLTTSVSMGF
>TRBV12-3/TRBV12-4
CASRGETGYEQYF
>TRBV4-2
CASSQERVQPQHF
>TRBV9
CASSVVGGSYGYTF
>TRBV7-8
CASSLGAGTTDEKLFF
>TRBV28
CASSWGQSYEQYF
>TRBV12-3/TRBV12-4
CASSLTFPGTGEEQYF
>TRBV7-9
CASSVAGGGEQFF
>TRBV12-3/TRBV12-4
CASSFTQNTGELFF
>TRBV5-1
CASSLEGQGWNEQYF
>TRBV12-3/TRBV12-4
CASSSPGTVFTDTQYF
>TRBV11-2
CASSSTGVRGTYEQYF
>TRBV5-1
CASSRLAFSYNEQFF
>TRBV24-1
CATSDGRTDTQYF
>TRBV18
CAGGIIGELFF
>TRBV24-1
CATSDFRMNTEAFF
>TRBV4-1
CASSQDSEGLYPYEQYF
>TRBV7-3
CASSLNLGSNEQFF
>TRBV12-3/TRBV12-4
CASRAQGGRAQYF
>TRBV7-2
CASSPRLAGGKEQFF
>TRBV4-3
CASSQNVVGQNQAFF
>TRBV6-6
CASSESGRIYEQFF
>TRBV12-3/TRBV12-4
CASSFATGGTEAFF
>TRBV19
CASSIGTGGGEQYF
>TRBV13
CASSLERGVITDTQYF
>TRBV29-1
CSVQSPKVASGEAYQETQYF
>TRBV20-1
CSAPDRGTYGHTF
>TRBV20-1
CSAPLAGGSRDTQYF
>TRBV7-9
CASSLGSRNTGELFF
>TRBV9
CASSVPGAEQYF
>TRBV10-3
CAIRDSNNEQFF
>TRBV20-1
CSARAPGTLSGANVLTF
>TRBV12-3/TRBV12-4
CASSLRQDNEQFF
>TRBV12-3/TRBV12-4
CASSLEGQLYNEQFF
>TRBV11-3
CASSYGTRRGEQFF
>TRBV30
CAWSTHPGLVPHYEQYF
>TRBV5-1
CASSPGTFYEQYF
>TRBV7-9
CASSLDWEETQYF
>TRBV20-1
CSARDIGQTSLTEAFF
>TRBV5-6
CASSSLGLYEQYF
>TRBV12-3/TRBV12-4
CASSLALPRALSTDTQYF
>TRBV2
CARDTQYF
>TRBV4-3
CASSQDYDRGNTEAFF
>TRBV7-9
CASSPRQATNEKLFF
>TRBV7-9
CASSLGGTVYGYTF
>TRBV12-3/TRBV12-4
CASSPLPGQGMNTEAFF
>TRBV7-9
CATRTGTKETQYF
>TRBV7-9
CASSSEPATYEQYF
>TRBV20-1
CSGSDWGTTYEQYF
>TRBV7-7
CASSLELQTSVGEQYF
>TRBV7-2
CASSKWRGDTQYF
>TRBV20-1
CSANPLRAGDKETQYF
>TRBV20-1
CSARDPGMHQPQHF
>TRBV14
CASSGRQGAREKLFF